The 28 T cell receptor beta chains below come from one sample, sequenced in a study of CD8 T cells in Susac syndrome. When the RNA was reverse transcribed, random hexamers were used with an input of about 0.45 to 1 ug. TCRdb fed the immunoSEQ multiplex PCR reads into MiXCR, producing one record per CDR3 protein. The data hold 150,000 to 200,000 distinct CDR3 sequences, with about 95% observed a single time. Input material: CD8+ T cells from PBMCs. These receptors originate from a human donor with multiple sclerosis.

The rearrangement links TRBV5-6 to TRBJ2-1; TRBD2 aligns across 10 bases. This CDR3 has 14 amino acids. Germline CDR1 reads SGHDT; CDR2 reads YYEEEE. V gave up 5 bases and J gave up 7 bases; unmatched junction bases: 6. CDR3 nucleotides: TGTGCCAGCAGAACTAGCGGGAATAGGAATGAGCAGTTCTTC. Residues: CASRTSGNRNEQFF.

The chain employs TRBV13 and TRBJ1-5; tentatively, D is TRBD1 (5 bases). In germline, CDR1 is PRHDT, CDR2 FYEKMQ (reference sequence). The CDR3 is 15 amino acids. V lost 2 bases and J lost 3, with 11 bases in between. The CDR3 here is CASSLSRDYNQPQHF. CDR3 DNA sequence: TGTGCCAGCAGCTTATCCAGGGACTACAATCAGCCCCAGCATTTT.

This clonotype was picked up one time. The rearrangement uses TRBV6-2 or TRBV6-3 and TRBJ2-1; possible D gene TRBD2, 5 bases. The CDR3 totals 16 residues. V dropped 2 bases and J dropped 8 bases, with 19 bases sitting between them. CDR1 and CDR2 (germline): MNHEY, SVGEGT. The CDR3 protein is CASSYRRSSLVHEQFF. Written as DNA, the CDR3 is TGTGCCAGCAGTTACCGGAGGTCCAGTCTCGTCCATGAGCAGTTCTTC.

This sequence joins TRBV12-3 or TRBV12-4 and TRBJ1-6; no clear D. CDR3 length: 12 amino acids. Trimming removed 1 base at V and 8 bases at J, with 3 bases between. For the CDR3, the DNA is TGTGCCAGCAGTTTAGTTGATTCACCCCTCCACTTT. Amino acids: CASSLVDSPLHF.

The rearrangement links TRBV12-3 or TRBV12-4 to TRBJ2-1; tentatively, D is TRBD2 (5 bases). The CDR3 spans 12 residues. Deletions cut 9 bases from V and 10 bases from J, with 16 bases between. In DNA form, the CDR3 reads TGTGCCAGTACCTCGTCGGGCGGGGAGCAGTTCTTC. Protein sequence: CASTSSGGEQFF.

The chain carries TRBV20-1 and TRBJ1-1, with TRBD1 as a possible D gene (5 bases). This CDR3 comprises 13 residues. V was cut by 0 bases and J by 6 bases, with 11 bases left in between. Germline V gives CDR1 DFQATT, CDR2 SNEGSKA (reference sequence). The CDR3 sequence: CSARELVGAEAFF. CDR3 bases: TGCAGTGCTAGAGAGCTGGTGGGGGCTGAAGCTTTCTTT.

The rearrangement joins TRBV29-1 to TRBJ1-2, with D uncertain. V shed 4 bases and J shed 2 bases, with 17 bases lying between them. The CDR3 extends over 15 amino acids. The germline V gene has CDR1 SQVTM and CDR2 ANQGSEA. The CDR3 bases are TGCAGCGTTGTCTATGGCCCCTTAAGGAACTATGGCTACACCTTC. Translation: CSVVYGPLRNYGYTF.

This chain uses TRBV7-2 with TRBJ2-2; 7 bases are a match to TRBD2. Trimming took 3 bases from V and 3 from J; bases not matched to a gene: 4. The CDR3 contains 15 residues. Germline V lookup: CDR1 SGHTA, CDR2 FQGNSA. The DNA for the CDR3 is TGTGCCAGCAGCTTGGCGGGAGCGGACACCGGGGAGCTGTTTTTT. Its protein product is CASSLAGADTGELFF.

The chain has TRBV4-1 and TRBJ2-1, with 10 bases fitting TRBD2. CDR3 length: 15 residues. Germline V gives CDR1 MGHRA, CDR2 YSYEKL. Losses at the gene ends were 4 bases for V and 10 bases for J; bases not matched to a gene: 10. CDR3 DNA: TGCGCCAGCAGCCCGGGGTGGGCTAGCGGGAGCGAGCAGTTCTTC. Translating it yields CASSPGWASGSEQFF.

V usage is TRBV27 and J usage is TRBJ2-7; D might be TRBD1 or TRBD2, each matching 5 bases. Trimming took off 5 bases at V and 7 bases at J, with 15 bases between the two ends. Germline V gene sequence: CDR1 MNHEY, CDR2 SMNVEV (reference sequence). The CDR3 is made up of 13 amino acids. DNA of the CDR3: TGTGCCAGCAGTCCAACTAGGCAGGGTGAGCAGTACTTC. Amino acid sequence: CASSPTRQGEQYF.

The chain employs TRBV5-1 and TRBJ1-2, with 8 bases matching TRBD1. Per germline, CDR1 SGHRS and CDR2 YFSETQ. The CDR3 covers 16 residues. With 0 bases clipped from V and 1 base from J, the junction kept 5 bases outside the gene matches. CDR3 region: CASSLGGQGNNYGYTF. CDR3 DNA: TGCGCCAGCAGCTTGGGAGGACAGGGCAATAACTATGGCTACACCTTC.

The V call is TRBV20-1, the J call TRBJ2-5, with 7 bases matching TRBD2. Trimming took 2 bases from V and 5 from J; bases not matched to a gene: 14. Germline assignment: CDR1 DFQATT and CDR2 SNEGSKA (reference sequence). CDR3 length: 16 amino acids. The chain's CDR3 is CSARPYGRDYGETQYF. The CDR3 coding sequence is TGCAGTGCTAGACCATATGGGCGGGACTACGGGGAGACCCAGTACTTC.

V is TRBV14 and J is TRBJ2-5; 7 bases are shared with TRBD2. This CDR3 contains 13 residues. Per the germline V gene, CDR1 is SGHDN and CDR2 is FVKESK. The V segment lost 3 bases and the J segment 7 bases; nucleotides outside the gene matches: 5. This chain's CDR3 is CASSHGTMGTQYF. In DNA form, the CDR3 reads TGTGCCAGCAGCCATGGGACTATGGGGACCCAGTACTTC.

V usage is TRBV27 and J usage is TRBJ1-2; 8 bases align to TRBD1. The CDR3 contains 14 residues. Germline V CDR1 and CDR2: MNHEY, SMNVEV (reference sequence). Trimming cost V 8 bases and J 8 bases; bases outside gene matches: 13. The CDR3 is CASCPTGAIGGYTF. The CDR3 coding sequence is TGTGCCAGCTGTCCGACAGGGGCAATCGGGGGCTACACCTTC.

The chain is built from TRBV3-1 and TRBJ1-2; D might be TRBD1 (6 bases). The V end lost 6 bases, the J end lost 4 bases, and 24 bases lay between the germline ends. The CDR3 has 17 residues. Germline V gene lookup returns CDR1 LGHDT and CDR2 YNNKEL (reference sequence). The CDR3: CASRYTYGRTASYGYTF. CDR3 sequence (DNA): TGTGCCAGCAGGTATACCTACGGTCGGACAGCTTCCTATGGCTACACCTTC.

This chain uses TRBV27 with TRBJ2-1; D is uncertain. The CDR3 runs to 14 residues. Germline V gene sequence: CDR1 MNHEY, CDR2 SMNVEV (reference sequence). The V end lost 2 bases, the J end lost 7 bases, and 12 bases lay between the germline ends. The DNA for the CDR3 is TGTGCCAGCAGTTTACTTCGGGTCGGGAATGAGCAGTTCTTC. Amino acid sequence: CASSLLRVGNEQFF.

The J gene is TRBJ1-2, the V gene TRBV28; D is unclear. The CDR3 length is 14 residues. The V and J ends lost 5 bases and 5 bases respectively, with 15 bases between them. Germline CDR1 is MDHEN and CDR2 is SYDVKM. CDR3 nucleotide sequence: TGTGCCAGCAGTCCCCCTCCCCGTGCATATGGCTACACCTTC. This encodes CASSPPPRAYGYTF.

The rearrangement uses TRBV7-9 and TRBJ2-1; D perhaps matches TRBD2 (5 bases). Per germline, CDR1 SEHNR and CDR2 FQNEAQ (reference sequence). Trimming removed 3 bases at V and 10 bases at J, with 10 bases between. The CDR3 length is 12 residues. The CDR3 DNA sequence: TGTGCCAGCAGCTTCCGAGGGAAGGAGCAGTTCTTC. Amino acid sequence: CASSFRGKEQFF.

This clonotype appeared a single time. CDR3 sequence reads: CSAGGPDNEQFF. In DNA form, the CDR3 reads TGCAGCGCTGGGGGTCCTGACAATGAGCAGTTCTTC. The V and J genes are TRBV29-1 and TRBJ2-1; D may be TRBD1 or TRBD2 (5 bases each). The CDR3 is made up of 12 amino acids. The V gene lost 7 bases and the J gene lost 5 bases, with 12 bases spanning the gap. Germline values: CDR1 SQVTM, CDR2 ANQGSEA.

This clonotype was recorded a few times. The chain joins TRBV6-6 to TRBJ2-7; D ambiguous. Germline CDR1 and CDR2: MNHNY and SVGAGI (reference sequence). V gave up 2 bases and J gave up 2 bases, with 10 bases separating them. The CDR3 loop spans 14 amino acids. Written as DNA, the CDR3 is TGTGCCAGCAGTTACATCGGCCAAGCCTACGAGCAGTACTTC. This gives the protein CASSYIGQAYEQYF.

V usage is TRBV12-3 or TRBV12-4 and J usage is TRBJ2-3; D possibly corresponds to TRBD1 (5 bases). The CDR3 contains 14 residues. Trimming cost V 3 bases and J 10 bases, with 17 bases left between them. The CDR3 here is CASSLEQDEGSQYF. The CDR3, as DNA: TGTGCCAGCAGTTTGGAACAGGATGAAGGATCGCAGTATTTT.

The chain employs TRBV29-1 and TRBJ2-1; the D is unclear. Trimming removed 4 bases from V and 5 bases from J, with 12 bases in between. Looked up from germline, CDR1 is SQVTM and CDR2 is ANQGSEA. The CDR3 spans 13 residues. The CDR3 spells CSVGYHPNNEQFF. CDR3 sequence (DNA): TGCAGCGTTGGATACCACCCTAACAATGAGCAGTTCTTC.

V is TRBV9 and J is TRBJ2-3; no reliable D call. CDR1 SGDLS and CDR2 YYNGEE come from the germline V gene. The CDR3 contains 14 residues. Trimming removed 4 bases at V and 2 bases at J, with 11 bases between. CDR3 loop: CASSYSLNTDTQYF. The DNA for the CDR3 is TGTGCCAGCAGCTACAGTTTGAACACAGATACGCAGTATTTT. Full variable domain (outside the CDR3, taken from reference TRBV9 and TRBJ2-3): DSGVTQTPKHLITATGQRVTLRCSPRSGDLSVYWYQQSLDQGLQFLIQYYNGEERAKGNILERFSAQQFPDLHSELNLSSLELGDSALYFCASSYSLNTDTQYFGPGTRLTVL.

In its sample, this clonotype was seen a few times. This chain connects TRBV27 to TRBJ2-1, with D unclear. CDR1 and CDR2 from the germline V gene are MNHEY and SMNVEV (reference sequence). There are 12 residues in the CDR3. The V end was cut by 3 bases, the J end by 5 bases, with 5 bases between. The CDR3 region is CASSLSDNEQFF. CDR3 nucleotide sequence: TGTGCCAGCAGTTTGTCGGACAATGAGCAGTTCTTC.

This chain connects TRBV7-2 to TRBJ2-1, with 8 bases that match TRBD2. This CDR3 has 15 amino acids. Germline CDR1 and CDR2: SGHTA and FQGNSA. After removal of 7 bases from V and 4 bases from J, the junction contained 9 bases not matched to a gene. The CDR3 coding sequence is TGTGCCAGCAAACTCGGGGGGGAGTGGTACAATGAGCAGTTCTTC. It yields the protein CASKLGGEWYNEQFF.

The genes are TRBV5-6 and TRBJ1-5, with unresolved D. The germline CDR1 and CDR2 sequences are SGHDT and YYEEEE. The CDR3 consists of 17 residues. V shed 1 base and J shed 0 bases, with 14 bases lying between them. The CDR3 protein is CASSLLGGSLSNQPQHF. CDR3 sequence (DNA): TGTGCCAGCAGCTTGCTCGGTGGCTCCCTTAGCAATCAGCCCCAGCATTTT.

The chain joins TRBV6-5 to TRBJ2-1, with a possible D match to TRBD1 (6 bases). Germline values: CDR1 MNHEY, CDR2 SVGAGI. This CDR3 contains 15 residues. V was shortened by 6 bases and J by 0 bases, with 12 bases between the two germline ends. The CDR3 reads CASSDGTRSYNEQFF. DNA of the CDR3: TGTGCCAGCAGCGACGGGACACGCTCCTACAATGAGCAGTTCTTC.

The rearrangement uses TRBV3-1 and TRBJ2-1; 7 positions match TRBD2. The CDR3 extends over 13 amino acids. V lost 0 bases and J lost 10; bases outside the gene matches: 3. In germline, CDR1 is LGHDT, CDR2 YNNKEL (reference sequence). This chain's CDR3 is CASSQDALAEQFF. CDR3 coding DNA: TGTGCCAGCAGCCAAGACGCACTAGCGGAGCAGTTCTTC.